This TCR beta chain was recovered during a study of blood T cell repertoires in COVID-19. Study background: Samples representing acute and convalescent COVID-19 were sourced from the United States, Italy and Spain. PBMCs, B-cell-depleted T cells, or T cells were the source of the cDNA or gDNA that made up the material.

Authors' data handling: Nucleated cell counts were estimated from reference gene primer amplification. TCRdb keeps only in-frame clones here, not all; method: immunoSEQ multiplex PCR. That table gives V, J and clone size, and the DNA gave D and trimming. The sample contains over 100,000 clones, roughly nine tenths of which appear only once. The TCR sequence derives from a human donor in a cohort sampled during active COVID-19. The sample taken for sequencing was peripheral blood.

CDR3 bases: TGTGCCAGCAGCTTAGGCTTAGCGGGAGGGGACGATACGCAGTATTTT. Its translation: CASSLGLAGGDDTQYF. The chain uses TRBV7-8 and TRBJ2-3; 11 bases are shared with TRBD2. With 1 base clipped from V and 6 bases from J, the junction kept 6 bases outside the gene matches. Per the germline V gene, CDR1 is SGHVS and CDR2 is FQNEAQ. CDR3 length: 16 amino acids.